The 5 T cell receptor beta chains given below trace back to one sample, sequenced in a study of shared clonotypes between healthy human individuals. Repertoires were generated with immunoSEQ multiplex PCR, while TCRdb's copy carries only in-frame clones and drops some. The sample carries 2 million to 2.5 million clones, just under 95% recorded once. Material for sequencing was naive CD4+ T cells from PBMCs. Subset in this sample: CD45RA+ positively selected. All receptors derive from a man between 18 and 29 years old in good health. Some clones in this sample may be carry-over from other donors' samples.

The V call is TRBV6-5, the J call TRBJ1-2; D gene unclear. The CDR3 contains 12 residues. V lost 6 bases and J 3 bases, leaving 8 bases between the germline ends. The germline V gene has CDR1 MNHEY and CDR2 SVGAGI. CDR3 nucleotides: TGTGCCAGCAGATCCTGGGACTATGGCTACACCTTC. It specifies CASRSWDYGYTF.

Here the CDR3 reads CAISTTGDNQPQHF. In nucleotides, the CDR3 is TGTGCCATCTCTACGACAGGGGACAATCAGCCCCAGCATTTT. The chain links TRBV10-3 to TRBJ1-5; 8 bases align to TRBD1. Per the germline V gene, CDR1 is ENHRY and CDR2 is SYGVKD. The CDR3 is made up of 14 amino acids. The V gene end was trimmed by 8 bases and the J gene end by 3 bases; junction bases not matched to a gene: 6.

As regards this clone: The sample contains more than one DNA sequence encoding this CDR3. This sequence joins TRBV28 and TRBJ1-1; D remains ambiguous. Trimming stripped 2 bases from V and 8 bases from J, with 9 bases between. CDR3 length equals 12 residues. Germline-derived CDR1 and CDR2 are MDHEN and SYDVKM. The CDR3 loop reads CASSLVRGEAFF. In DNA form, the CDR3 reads TGTGCCAGCAGTTTAGTCCGAGGGGAAGCTTTCTTT.

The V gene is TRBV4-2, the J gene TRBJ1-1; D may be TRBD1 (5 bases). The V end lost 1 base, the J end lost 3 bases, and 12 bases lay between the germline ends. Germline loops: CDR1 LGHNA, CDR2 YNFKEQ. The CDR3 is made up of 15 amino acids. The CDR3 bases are TGTGCCAGCAGCCAAGGGGGCAGGAGATACACTGAAGCTTTCTTT. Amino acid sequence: CASSQGGRRYTEAFF.

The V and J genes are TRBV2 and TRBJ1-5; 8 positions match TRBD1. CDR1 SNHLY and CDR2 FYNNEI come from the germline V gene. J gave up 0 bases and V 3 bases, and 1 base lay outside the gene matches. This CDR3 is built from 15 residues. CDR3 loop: CASSEGQVSNQPQHF. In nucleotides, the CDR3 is TGTGCCAGCAGTGAGGGACAGGTTAGCAATCAGCCCCAGCATTTT.